This record covers a single TCR beta chain. In the original processing: The authors estimated nucleated cell counts from reference gene primer amplification. Using immunoSEQ multiplex PCR, the repertoire was profiled, and TCRdb retains in-frame clones only, with some absent. V and J calls and clone size follow that table, whereas D and trimming were derived from the DNA. The data contain some 160,000 clones, 75% to 90% of them singletons. The CDR3 extends over 14 amino acids. With V trimmed by 4 bases and J by 5 bases, 4 bases remained unmatched. The V gene's germline CDR1 is MGHRA and CDR2 YSYEKL. This record comes from a study of blood T cell repertoires in COVID-19. Study information: Sites in the United States, Italy and Spain provided acute and convalescent COVID-19 samples. T cells, B-cell-depleted T cells, or PBMCs supplied cDNA or gDNA.

Material: peripheral blood. The chain employs TRBV4-1 and TRBJ1-1, with 10 bases fitting TRBD1. The receptor's source is an older woman with active COVID-19. The CDR3 DNA follows: TGCGCCAGCAGCCGGGACAGGGGTATGACTGAAGCTTTCTTT. This encodes CASSRDRGMTEAFF.